This T cell receptor beta chain was profiled in a study of beta chain features in type 1 diabetes (dated by TCRdb to the late 2010s). Notes on the research overall: Patients and healthy donors did not differ in mean age, gender distribution, total cell number or subset yield. Across all samples, some 100,000,000 sorted cells were examined, and cell number per subset correlated strongly with RNA yield. The study compared the TCRB repertoires of sorted circulating CD4+ T cell subsets in recently diagnosed type 1 diabetes patients with those in matched healthy donors. Whereas all 28 donors provided naive and central memory subsets, regulatory and stem cell-like memory subsets were isolated from just 8 patients and roughly 8 healthy donors. Broad study findings and their caveats: Fewer insertions and more nucleotide deletions at VDJ recombination sites were observed in patients with type 1 diabetes, implying thymic rearrangement abnormalities. Type 1 diabetes patients showed a moderate but significant shortening of TCRB CDR3 length in all four CD4+ subsets. The naive, central memory and regulatory TCRB repertoires appeared to resemble one another more closely among patients than among healthy donors. Because cDNA was sequenced instead of genomic DNA, activated cells with high expression could be over-represented, although the groups did not differ in activation or CD3 levels. PCR may preferentially amplify shorter templates, but because patient and control samples were amplified and corrected together, any resulting skew would affect both groups equally. Because small numbers of individuals were included in the HLA sub-analyses, any influence of HLA type on TCRB rearrangement was left unresolved.

The entire isolated RNA was reverse transcribed using the High Capacity cDNA Reverse Transcription Kit, and thus expressed TCRB transcripts were sequenced. Deep immunoSEQ sequencing was performed on naive, central memory and regulatory T cell samples, with an average of around 3.4 million total reads per sample. After sorted cells were lysed in RLT buffer, RNA was extracted with DNase-treated RNeasy Micro or Mini kits, with the choice depending on cell number. Each cell subset was processed separately to prevent cross-contamination, with patient and healthy donor samples processed together. TCRB sequences were amplified from cDNA with the immunoSEQ multiplex PCR, producing 87-bp fragments spanning the CDR3 region. Amplicons were sequenced on the Illumina HiSeq platform. As for the original processing: Synthetic template baselines were used to correct PCR bias computationally, reads within Hamming distance 2 were collapsed together, and singletons that could not be merged were discarded. Reads were aligned against IMGT so that V, D and J genes, CDR3 length and insertions or deletions at six rearrangement sites could be assigned. Clonotype counts were normalized to sorted cell number within each subset before computing true diversity and Gini coefficients with the tcR R package. The overlap coefficient, calculated on TCRB nucleotide sequences, was used to measure repertoire sharing. As a proxy for the pre-selection repertoire, out-of-frame TCRB sequences from naive cells were analyzed. Held by TCRdb, this immuneACCESS table contains in-frame sequences only and omits some clones. Under half of the omission traces to an unresolved V gene where checked; the cause of the rest is unknown. V, J and clone size reflect that table, while D and trimming were determined from the DNA. In this sample the table shows 200,000 to 300,000 clones, about a tenth of which occur a single time. Approximately 0.017% of the sample rests with the top ten.

For this clone: Its antigen remains unidentified. No qualities accompany the bases; no much larger clone lies one base away.

A single peripheral blood draw of 90 to 150 mL on average was collected from each donor into heparinised tubes. A BD FACSAria II was used to sort naive, central memory, regulatory and stem cell-like memory CD4+ T cells with a panel that included CD45RO, CCR7, CD25, CD127, CD95 and CD27. Purity was above 98% for every sorted population. PBMCs were separated immediately by Lymphoprep density gradient centrifugation and were stained directly, without being cultured. To minimize batch effects, samples were stained and sorted in pairs, one healthy donor with one patient per experiment. The V end gives up 7 bases and the J end 4 bases, leaving 8 bases in the junction not matched to a gene. CDR1 and CDR2, looked up from the germline V gene, are SGHTA and FQGTGA. The CDR3 holds 15 amino acids from the cysteine to the phenylalanine. Only the CDR3 region is kept as DNA, spanning 45 bases read in frame from base 1.

The sample comprised naive CD4+ T cells from blood. What the cell subset or site label conveys for this sample: true naive CD4+ T cells. The V and J genes are TRBV7-3 and TRBJ2-2, with TRBD2 matching 8 junction bases. The clonotype was recovered from a man aged 25-45 years with type 1 diabetes. The sequenced DNA: TGTGCCAGCAAGAGAGGACTAGCAGGCACCGGGGAGCTGTTTTTT. It specifies CASKRGLAGTGELFF. Joined to the reference TRBV7-3 and TRBJ2-2 proteins, this CDR3 gives the full variable domain: GAGVSQTPSNKVTEKGKYVELRCDPISGHTALYWYRQSLGQGPEFLIYFQGTGAADDSGLPNDRFFAVRPEGSVSTLKIQRTERGDSAVYLCASKRGLAGTGELFFGEGSRLTVL.